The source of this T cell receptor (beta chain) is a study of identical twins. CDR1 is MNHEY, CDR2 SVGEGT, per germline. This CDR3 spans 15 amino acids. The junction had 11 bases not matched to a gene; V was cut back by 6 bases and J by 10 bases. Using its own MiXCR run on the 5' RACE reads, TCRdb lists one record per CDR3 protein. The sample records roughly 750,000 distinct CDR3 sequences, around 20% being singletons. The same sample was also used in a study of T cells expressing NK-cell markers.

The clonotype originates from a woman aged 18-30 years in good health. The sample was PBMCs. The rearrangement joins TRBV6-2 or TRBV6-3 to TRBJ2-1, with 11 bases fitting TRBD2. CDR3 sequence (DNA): TGTGCCAGCAGACTCACTAGCGGGAGAAGTGGAGAGCAGTTCTTC. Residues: CASRLTSGRSGEQFF.